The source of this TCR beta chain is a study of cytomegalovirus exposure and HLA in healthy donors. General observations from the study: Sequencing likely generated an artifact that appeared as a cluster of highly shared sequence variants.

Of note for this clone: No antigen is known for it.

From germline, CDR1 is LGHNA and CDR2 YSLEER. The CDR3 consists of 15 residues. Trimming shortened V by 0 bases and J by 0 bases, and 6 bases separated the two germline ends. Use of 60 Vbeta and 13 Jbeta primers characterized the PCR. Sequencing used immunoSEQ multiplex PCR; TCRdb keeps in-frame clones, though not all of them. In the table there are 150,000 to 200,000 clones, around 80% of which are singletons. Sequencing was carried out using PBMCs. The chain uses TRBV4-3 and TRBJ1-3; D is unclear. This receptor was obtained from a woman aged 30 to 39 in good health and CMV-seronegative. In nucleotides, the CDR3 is TGCGCCAGCAGCCAAGATTCCGTCTCTGGAAACACCATATATTTT. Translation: CASSQDSVSGNTIYF.